A single sample is the source of the 10 T cell receptor beta chains below, sequenced in a study of cytomegalovirus exposure and HLA in healthy donors. With 60 Vbeta and 13 Jbeta primers, the PCR was carried out. The repertoire was sequenced with immunoSEQ multiplex PCR; TCRdb's copy has only in-frame clones and lacks some. The sample table includes some 120,000 clones. Sequenced material: PBMCs. The source is a man aged 18 to 35 in good health and CMV-seronegative.

The chain couples TRBV5-1 to TRBJ2-1, with 13 bases matching TRBD2. V shed 7 bases and J 5 bases; nucleotides not matched to a gene: 6. The germline gives CDR1 SGHRS, CDR2 YFSETQ. The CDR3 is 15 residues long. In DNA, the CDR3 is TGCGCCAGCGGAGCCGGGACTAGCGGGAACAATGAGCAGTTCTTC. Its translation: CASGAGTSGNNEQFF.

This chain links TRBV27 with TRBJ1-1, with D unresolved. The ends were cut back, 3 bases at V and 1 base at J, with 15 bases in the middle. Germline loops: CDR1 MNHEY, CDR2 SMNVEV (reference sequence). This CDR3 contains 16 residues. This CDR3 reads CASSFEYKLWNTEAFF. The CDR3 coding sequence is TGTGCCAGCAGTTTCGAATATAAGCTTTGGAACACTGAAGCTTTCTTT.

The genes are TRBV7-9 and TRBJ2-2; D may be TRBD2 (6 bases). Trimming took off 0 bases at V and 6 bases at J, with 14 bases between the two ends. This CDR3 comprises 16 residues. Germline values: CDR1 SEHNR, CDR2 FQNEAQ (reference sequence). CDR3 residues: CASSLAAGPKPGELFF. Written as DNA, the CDR3 is TGTGCCAGCAGCTTAGCCGCGGGACCCAAGCCCGGGGAGCTGTTTTTT.

The CDR3 DNA reads TGTGCCAGCTCCCTCCGCGGAAGTAGTGGAAACACCATATATTTT. This translates into CASSLRGSSGNTIYF. The chain carries TRBV5-4 and TRBJ1-3; D remains unclear. The V and J ends lost 7 bases and 3 bases respectively, with 17 bases between them. The germline gives CDR1 SGHNT, CDR2 YYREEE (reference sequence). The CDR3 has 15 residues. Combining the CDR3 with reference TRBV5-4 and TRBJ1-3 gives the whole variable domain ETGVTQSPTHLIKTRGQQVTLRCSSQSGHNTVSWYQQALGQGPQFIFQYYREEENGRGNFPPRFSGLQFPNYSSELNVNALELDDSALYLCASSLRGSSGNTIYFGEGSWLTVV.

The chain employs TRBV10-1 and TRBJ2-7; D gene unclear. CDR1 is WNHNN and CDR2 is SYGVQD in the germline V gene (reference sequence). The CDR3 has 8 amino acids. The DNA for the CDR3 is TGCGTCCACAAGAAGCAGTACTTC. Residues: CVHKKQYF.

The chain employs TRBV13 and TRBJ2-5; 11 bases are a match to TRBD2. CDR3 length: 15 amino acids. V shed 0 bases and J 4 bases; nucleotides not matched to a gene: 1. The germline V gene has CDR1 PRHDT and CDR2 FYEKMQ (reference sequence). In DNA, the CDR3 is TGTGCCAGCAGCTTAGGGACTAGCGGGATAGAGACCCAGTACTTC. Its protein product is CASSLGTSGIETQYF.

The rearrangement uses TRBV30 and TRBJ1-2, with D maybe TRBD1 (6 bases). V lost 2 bases and J 7 bases, leaving 17 bases between the germline ends. The CDR3 is made up of 14 amino acids. The germline gives CDR1 GTSNPN, CDR2 SVGIG (reference sequence). The DNA for the CDR3 is TGTGCCTGGAGTATGCTGGCAGGGGTTAGTGGCTACACCTTC. This codes for CAWSMLAGVSGYTF.

This chain joins TRBV5-1 and TRBJ2-3; TRBD1 might be the D (6 bases). Between the trimmed V and J ends, which lost 1 base and 1 base, there was a span of 10 bases. The CDR3 spans 15 residues. Germline V CDR1 and CDR2: SGHRS, YFSETQ. The CDR3 DNA is TGCGCCAGCAGCTTGAGGGGGATCGGCACAGATACGCAGTATTTT. The encoded protein is CASSLRGIGTDTQYF. Based on the CDR3 plus reference TRBV5-1 and TRBJ2-3, the full variable domain is KAGVTQTPRYLIKTRGQQVTLSCSPISGHRSVSWYQQTPGQGLQFLFEYFSETQRNKGNFPGRFSGRQFSNSRSEMNVSTLELGDSALYLCASSLRGIGTDTQYFGPGTRLTVL.

The genes are TRBV4-1 and TRBJ2-7; no definite D call. The V gene lost 1 base and the J gene lost 3 bases, with 19 bases spanning the gap. Germline assignment: CDR1 MGHRA and CDR2 YSYEKL. This CDR3 is built from 17 residues. The CDR3 region has the DNA TGCGCCAGCAGCCAAGGCGGAAACCGAGAGGCCTACTACGAGCAGTACTTC. Its translation: CASSQGGNREAYYEQYF.

The chain employs TRBV4-2 and TRBJ1-1, with 7 bases that match TRBD1. The CDR3 consists of 13 residues. From germline, CDR1 is LGHNA and CDR2 YNFKEQ. V shed 4 bases and J 5 bases; nucleotides not matched to a gene: 4. CDR3 nucleotide sequence: TGTGCCAGCAGCCCAGGGGGTAGGACTGAAGCTTTCTTT. Protein sequence: CASSPGGRTEAFF.